The 20 T cell receptor beta chains below were found in one sample sequenced in a study of T cells in Graves' hyperthyroidism and ophthalmopathy. RNA transcripts gave rise to amplified TCR beta CDR3 regions. During a first-round RT-PCR of the TCR CDR3, the HTBI primer set was used. TCRdb independently ran MiXCR on the multiplex PCR reads; one entry per CDR3 protein. Of 300,000 to 400,000 distinct CDR3 sequences listed, 11% to 15% are singletons. Sequencing input: blood. The receptors shown here come from a young woman with Graves' hyperthyroidism.

Only a few counts were recorded for this clonotype. The chain links TRBV29-1 to TRBJ2-1, with no clear D. V lost 7 bases, J lost 1 base, and 11 bases lay in between. This CDR3 is 13 amino acids long. Per the germline V gene, CDR1 is SQVTM and CDR2 is ANQGSEA. CDR3 DNA: TGCAGCGCCTCCCCCCGTTCCTACAATGAGCAGTTCTTC. The encoded protein is CSASPRSYNEQFF.

This clonotype was detected ten times or more. The chain is built from TRBV6-1 and TRBJ2-1; D is perhaps TRBD1 (6 bases). Germline V gene sequence: CDR1 MNHNS, CDR2 SASEGT. CDR3 size: 15 residues. Trimming removed 6 bases at V and 0 bases at J, with 12 bases between. The CDR3 sequence is CASSRDRSSYNEQFF. CDR3 nucleotides: TGTGCCAGCAGCCGAGACAGGAGCTCCTACAATGAGCAGTTCTTC.

This clonotype has a count of ten or more. This chain uses TRBV25-1 with TRBJ1-1; a weak D match, TRBD1 (6 bases). Germline loops: CDR1 MGHDK, CDR2 SYGVNS. The V gene lost 2 bases and the J gene lost 5 bases, with 12 bases spanning the gap. The CDR3 loop spans 14 amino acids. The CDR3 spells CASSEHQGRTEAFF. For the CDR3, the DNA is TGTGCCAGCAGTGAACACCAGGGGCGGACTGAAGCTTTCTTT.

This clonotype was seen at least ten times. The chain is built from TRBV10-2 and TRBJ1-6; D gene ambiguous. Germline CDR1 and CDR2: WSHSY and SAAADI. V lost 8 bases, J lost 8 bases, and 13 bases lay in between. The CDR3 covers 13 residues. CDR3 region: CASVPERYSPLHF. The DNA for the CDR3 is TGCGCCAGCGTTCCGGAGCGTTATTCACCCCTCCACTTT.

The rearrangement links TRBV29-1 to TRBJ2-3, with no clear D. The germline CDR1 and CDR2 sequences are SQVTM and ANQGSEA. V was shortened by 5 bases and J by 4 bases, with 7 bases between the two germline ends. The CDR3 is 11 residues long. CDR3 sequence reads: CSVPGADTQYF. In DNA, the CDR3 is TGCAGCGTTCCTGGGGCAGATACGCAGTATTTT.

The genes are TRBV9 and TRBJ2-5; D call uncertain. Germline CDR1 and CDR2: SGDLS and YYNGEE. The V and J ends lost 3 bases and 5 bases respectively, with 11 bases between them. CDR3 length: 13 residues. The CDR3 loop is CASSAGLYETQYF. Here the CDR3 DNA reads TGTGCCAGCAGCGCAGGATTGTATGAGACCCAGTACTTC. The whole variable domain, remainder taken from reference TRBV9 and TRBJ2-5, is DSGVTQTPKHLITATGQRVTLRCSPRSGDLSVYWYQQSLDQGLQFLIQYYNGEERAKGNILERFSAQQFPDLHSELNLSSLELGDSALYFCASSAGLYETQYFGPGTRLLVL.

This clonotype was observed at least ten times. J is TRBJ2-5 and V is TRBV12-3 or TRBV12-4, with D perhaps TRBD2 (6 bases). The germline V and J ends were trimmed by 3 bases and 5 bases, with 10 bases remaining between them. The CDR3 totals 13 residues. CDR3 sequence reads: CASSFGGLETQYF. The CDR3 DNA follows: TGTGCCAGCAGTTTTGGAGGGTTGGAGACCCAGTACTTC.

This chain connects TRBV5-6 to TRBJ1-1, with no clear D. CDR3 length equals 17 residues. V dropped 4 bases and J dropped 5 bases, with 24 bases sitting between them. Looked up from germline, CDR1 is SGHDT and CDR2 is YYEEEE. The CDR3 loop reads CASSRSPGSFLDTEAFF. Here the CDR3 DNA reads TGTGCCAGCAGCCGCTCTCCGGGCTCGTTTTTGGATACTGAAGCTTTCTTT.

This clonotype appeared a few times. The CDR3 loop is CARKFMDDDSPLHF. For the CDR3, the DNA is TGTGCCAGAAAATTTATGGACGATGATTCACCCCTCCACTTT. The chain uses TRBV2 and TRBJ1-6, with no clear D. V was pared by 9 bases and J by 8 bases, with 17 bases between. This CDR3 is 14 amino acids long. The germline V gene has CDR1 SNHLY and CDR2 FYNNEI.

This clonotype was counted ten times or more. The chain is built from TRBV28 and TRBJ1-5, with a tentative D call TRBD1 (5 bases). The germline V gene has CDR1 MDHEN and CDR2 SYDVKM. Trimming removed 11 bases from V and 9 bases from J, with 17 bases in between. This CDR3 has 12 residues. CDR3 in DNA: TGTGCCTCGTCGGGGCGTTACGGGCCCCAGCATTTT. It translates to CASSGRYGPQHF.

This chain links TRBV3-1 with TRBJ1-2; D may be TRBD1 (5 bases). The V end was cut by 1 base, the J end by 8 bases, with 14 bases between. The CDR3 consists of 14 residues. The germline V gene has CDR1 LGHDT and CDR2 YNNKEL (reference sequence). The CDR3 protein is CASSQVPGPSGYTF. The CDR3 nucleotides read TGTGCCAGCAGCCAAGTGCCGGGGCCGAGCGGCTACACCTTC.

This clonotype has ten or more counts. The chain is built from TRBV20-1 and TRBJ2-1; no reliable D call. Germline V CDR1 and CDR2: DFQATT, SNEGSKA (reference sequence). The CDR3 is 12 residues long. The CDR3 region has the DNA TGCAGGGTCTTGGGCTCCTACAATGAGCAGTTCTTC. Protein: CRVLGSYNEQFF.

This clonotype was recorded at least ten times. The V and J genes are TRBV20-1 and TRBJ1-2; TRBD1 agrees at 8 bases. V was clipped by 4 bases and J by 5 bases; unmatched bases: 9. In germline, CDR1 is DFQATT, CDR2 SNEGSKA (reference sequence). This CDR3 contains 14 residues. CDR3 sequence: CSATQDRGPYGYTF. CDR3 nucleotide sequence: TGCAGTGCTACACAAGACAGGGGCCCATATGGCTACACCTTC.

This clonotype came up many times. The rearrangement joins TRBV3-1 to TRBJ1-2; 7 nucleotides agree with TRBD1. The trim removed 2 bases at V and 2 bases at J, leaving 8 bases unmatched. Germline loops: CDR1 LGHDT, CDR2 YNNKEL (reference sequence). This CDR3 has 16 residues. The CDR3 nucleotides are TGTGCCAGCAGCCAAACAGCGGGACAGCACAACTATGGCTACACCTTC. This gives the protein CASSQTAGQHNYGYTF.

This clonotype was observed at least ten times. The chain has TRBV11-1 and TRBJ2-1; tentatively, D is TRBD1 (6 bases). V was cut by 4 bases and J by 10 bases, with 26 bases left in between. This CDR3 contains 17 residues. Germline V gene lookup returns CDR1 SGHAT and CDR2 FQDESV (reference sequence). The CDR3 reads CASSSLRTETLNGEQFF. In DNA, the CDR3 is TGTGCCAGCAGCTCGCTCAGGACAGAAACACTCAATGGGGAGCAGTTCTTC.

In this sample, this clonotype turned up many times. The chain recombines TRBV7-2 with TRBJ2-2, with TRBD2 identical over 7 bases. The CDR3 extends over 15 amino acids. Germline V lookup: CDR1 SGHTA, CDR2 FQGNSA. The trim removed 1 base at V and 7 bases at J, leaving 6 bases unmatched. CDR3 in amino acids: CASSLEGRASGELFF. CDR3 nucleotide sequence: TGTGCCAGCAGCTTAGAGGGGAGGGCCAGCGGGGAGCTGTTTTTT.

This chain joins TRBV9 and TRBJ1-6; possible D gene TRBD1, 6 bases. Germline CDR1 is SGDLS and CDR2 is YYNGEE. The CDR3 spans 15 residues. Deletions cut 0 bases from V and 6 bases from J, with 10 bases between. For the CDR3, the DNA is TGTGCCAGCAGCGTAGGTAAAGGGGGTAATTCACCCCTCCACTTT. This gives the protein CASSVGKGGNSPLHF.

This clonotype was detected many times. The V and J genes are TRBV19 and TRBJ2-3, with D unclear. The germline gives CDR1 LNHDA, CDR2 SQIVND (reference sequence). The V and J ends lost 4 bases and 5 bases respectively, with 10 bases between them. The CDR3 loop spans 13 amino acids. The CDR3: CASSNQREDTQYF. CDR3 DNA sequence: TGTGCCAGTAGTAACCAGCGAGAAGATACGCAGTATTTT.

This clonotype came up a few times. The chain employs TRBV27 and TRBJ2-2; D is unclear. This CDR3 has 15 residues. Germline CDR1 MNHEY, CDR2 SMNVEV (reference sequence). Trimming stripped 4 bases from V and 3 bases from J, with 12 bases between. The CDR3 loop reads CASSSHDSYTGELFF. DNA for the CDR3: TGTGCCAGCAGTTCTCATGACTCCTACACCGGGGAGCTGTTTTTT.

The table lists this clonotype with a few counts. The V gene is TRBV5-5, the J gene TRBJ2-1, with 11 bases aligning to TRBD2. The CDR3 covers 16 residues. The ends lost 4 bases at V and 2 bases at J; junction bases unmatched: 5. The germline CDR1 and CDR2 sequences are SGHKS and YYEKEE (reference sequence). Here the CDR3 DNA reads TGTGCCAGCAGCCCCGGGACTAGCGGAGCCTACAATGAGCAGTTCTTC. Protein sequence: CASSPGTSGAYNEQFF.